Reported below is one T cell receptor beta chain. This sample was included in a study of technical replicates of blood from a handful of donors. Clones were sequenced by immunoSEQ multiplex PCR, and TCRdb holds only the in-frame ones, with some missing. The table includes 79,000 or so clones, 90% to 95% detected once. The V gene lost 1 base and the J gene lost 6 bases, with 12 bases spanning the gap. Germline-derived CDR1 and CDR2 are LNHDA and SQIVND (reference sequence). The CDR3 consists of 15 residues. The sample comprised T cells isolated from PBMCs. The sequence came from a human donor in good health. The chain combines TRBV19 with TRBJ1-4, with a possible D match to TRBD1 (5 bases). The DNA for the CDR3 is TGTGCCAGTAGTATAGTAGGGGACTTCGATGAAAAACTGTTTTTT. Translation gives CASSIVGDFDEKLFF.